This TCR beta chain was retrieved from a study of early stage breast cancer tumors. Looked up from germline, CDR1 is SGDLS and CDR2 is YYNGEE. V trimming: 1 base; J trimming: 5 bases; junction bases outside the gene matches: 5. The CDR3 is 14 amino acids. Generated by immunoSEQ multiplex PCR, the TCRdb table keeps only in-frame clones and is missing some. Of roughly 25,000 clones detected, roughly 67% appear once; the ten largest clones hold more than 9%. The genes are TRBV9 and TRBJ1-2; 7 nucleotides agree with TRBD1. Material: breast tumor tissue. This sequence was found in a person between 55 and 70 years old with breast cancer. The CDR3 sequence is CASSVNRGRYGYTF. The CDR3 DNA follows: TGTGCCAGCAGCGTAAACAGGGGTCGATATGGCTACACCTTC. The full variable domain, rest sourced from reference TRBV9 and TRBJ1-2, is DSGVTQTPKHLITATGQRVTLRCSPRSGDLSVYWYQQSLDQGLQFLIQYYNGEERAKGNILERFSAQQFPDLHSELNLSSLELGDSALYFCASSVNRGRYGYTFGSGTRLTVV.